This TCR beta chain was sequenced for a study of blood T cell repertoires in COVID-19. This study enrolled people aged about 18 to 90 from around 25 US geographic areas. Clinical histories supplied by participants themselves formed the basis of cohort assignment. CDR3 length: 14 amino acids. Germline loops: CDR1 SGHDN, CDR2 FVKESK. Trimming pared 4 bases from V and 4 bases from J, leaving 13 bases between. Authors' processing steps: Nucleated cell number was recorded as an estimate derived from reference gene primer amplification. Using immunoSEQ multiplex PCR, the repertoire was profiled, and TCRdb retains in-frame clones only, with some absent. V and J calls and clone size follow that table, whereas D and trimming were derived from the DNA. The sample has 350,000 to 400,000 clones; roughly 84% are singletons.

This chain uses TRBV14 with TRBJ1-1; the D gene is possibly TRBD1 (5 bases). The specimen was PBMCs or T cells enriched from blood (not recorded which). The TCR comes from a woman aged 25-40 years who had recovered from COVID-19. The CDR3 nucleotides read TGTGCCAGCAGCCCCAGGGTGTTTGGCACTGAAGCTTTCTTT. It translates to CASSPRVFGTEAFF.